This TCR beta chain was recovered during a study of identical twins. General study results and limits: Out-of-frame TCR alpha sharing observed in monozygotic twins exceeded model estimates.

Turning to this clonotype: The antigen is undetermined.

All donors were healthy, and all were Caucasian. The CDR3 covers 16 residues. The germline V gene encodes CDR1 MGHRA and CDR2 YSYEKL. With V trimmed by 5 bases and J by 6 bases, 10 bases remained unmatched. TCRdb re-analysed the 5' RACE reads in MiXCR, keeping a single row per CDR3 protein. The data hold approximately 1.8 million distinct CDR3 sequences, with roughly 35% observed a single time. The source material was cord blood. The TCR was taken from a newborn girl in good health. The chain employs TRBV4-1 and TRBJ2-2, with TRBD1 identical over 9 bases. CDR3 amino acids: CASSSRTGVIAGELFF. For the CDR3, the DNA is TGCGCCAGCAGCTCAAGGACAGGGGTAATAGCCGGGGAGCTGTTTTTT.